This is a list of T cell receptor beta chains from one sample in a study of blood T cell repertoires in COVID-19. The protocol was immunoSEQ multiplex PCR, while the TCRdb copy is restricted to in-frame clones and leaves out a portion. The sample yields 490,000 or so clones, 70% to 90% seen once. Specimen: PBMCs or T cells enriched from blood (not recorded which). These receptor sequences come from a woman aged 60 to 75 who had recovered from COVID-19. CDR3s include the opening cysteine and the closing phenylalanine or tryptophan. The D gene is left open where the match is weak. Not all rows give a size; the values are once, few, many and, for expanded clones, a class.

CASSLGLADYNEQFF TGCGCCAGCAGCTTGGGACTAGCAGACTACAATGAGCAGTTCTTC TRBJ2-1 TRBV5-1 TRBD2 .
CASRSGDLSYNEQFF TGTGCCAGTAGGTCCGGTGATCTCTCCTACAATGAGCAGTTCTTC TRBJ2-1 TRBV19 . .
CASSVTSGIYNEQFF TGTGCCAGCAGCGTCACTAGCGGGATCTACAATGAGCAGTTCTTC TRBJ2-1 TRBV2 TRBD2 .
CASRPRGNQPQHF TGTGCCAGCAGACCCAGGGGGAATCAGCCCCAGCATTTT TRBJ1-5 TRBV27 TRBD1 .
CASSTLGGDYQETQYF TGTGCCAGCAGTACCCTGGGCGGGGACTACCAAGAGACCCAGTACTTC TRBJ2-5 TRBV27 . once
CAISDGTAYGYTF TGTGCCATCAGCGACGGGACTGCGTATGGCTACACCTTC TRBJ1-2 TRBV10-3 . .
CASSAEPDRWAEKLFF TGTGCCAGCAGCGCAGAACCGGACAGATGGGCTGAAAAACTGTTTTTT TRBJ1-4 TRBV7-8 . .
CASSDSGGSGEQYF TGTGCCAGCAGTGATAGCGGGGGTTCTGGCGAGCAGTACTTC TRBJ2-7 TRBV2 TRBD2 .
CASSPAGAGVGELFF TGCGCCAGCAGTCCTGCGGGGGCGGGGGTCGGGGAGCTGTTTTTT TRBJ2-2 TRBV4-1 . few
CASSLMGGLNEKLFF TGTGCCAGCAGCTTAATGGGGGGACTGAATGAAAAACTGTTTTTT TRBJ1-4 TRBV11-3 . .
CASTQGAGEETQYF TGTGCCAGCACGCAGGGGGCGGGGGAAGAGACCCAGTACTTC TRBJ2-5 TRBV3-1/TRBV3-2 . .
CASSLGPQRYTEAFF TGTGCCAGCAGCCTAGGTCCTCAGCGCTACACTGAAGCTTTCTTT TRBJ1-1 TRBV7-8 . .
CASSIGQVGNQPQHF TGTGCCAGTAGTATAGGACAGGTTGGCAATCAGCCCCAGCATTTT TRBJ1-5 TRBV19 . .
CASGERVWGGPPIGELFF TGTGCTAGTGGTGAACGCGTATGGGGGGGCCCACCGATCGGGGAGCTGTTTTTT TRBJ2-2 TRBV12-5 . .
CASSAPGRGPTEAFF TGTGCCAGCAGCGCACCCGGTAGGGGCCCCACTGAAGCTTTCTTT TRBJ1-1 TRBV7-9 . .
CASSVTGGGELFF TGTGCCAGCAGCGTTACGGGTGGCGGGGAGCTGTTTTTT TRBJ2-2 TRBV7-8 . .
CASSYEGDTEAFF TGTGCCAGCAGTTACGAGGGGGACACTGAAGCTTTCTTT TRBJ1-1 TRBV6-5 . once
CRWGQGNTEAFF TGCAGATGGGGACAGGGGAACACTGAAGCTTTCTTT TRBJ1-1 TRBV29-1 TRBD1 .
CASSSSGQGSHEQYF TGTGCCAGCAGTTCCTCGGGACAGGGGAGCCACGAGCAGTACTTC TRBJ2-7 TRBV6-6 TRBD1 .
CASSLVLGKPYEQYF TGTGCCAGCAGCTTAGTTCTAGGCAAGCCCTACGAGCAGTACTTC TRBJ2-7 TRBV7-8 . .
CASTSWRGRGNTIYF TGTGCCAGCACCTCGTGGCGGGGGCGAGGAAACACCATATATTTT TRBJ1-3 TRBV7-2 . .
CATSPGGSYEQYF TGTGCCACCAGTCCGGGGGGCTCCTACGAGCAGTACTTC TRBJ2-7 TRBV24-1 TRBD2 .
CASSVGSIYREAFF TGTGCCAGCAGCGTTGGATCCATCTACAGGGAAGCTTTCTTT TRBJ1-1 TRBV9 . .
CASISQGGNQPQHF TGTGCCAGCATCTCTCAGGGGGGCAATCAGCCCCAGCATTTT TRBJ1-5 TRBV6-5 TRBD1 .
CASSFPLGVNTIYF TGTGCCAGCAGCTTCCCCTTAGGGGTGAACACCATATATTTT TRBJ1-3 TRBV13 . .
CASKMAVMNTEAFF TGTGCCAGCAAGATGGCAGTCATGAACACTGAAGCTTTCTTT TRBJ1-1 TRBV2 . .
CASSSGTGPNSPLHF TGCGCCAGCAGCTCCGGGACAGGTCCCAATTCACCCCTCCACTTT TRBJ1-6 TRBV5-1 TRBD1 .
CAISRGQGQGNTEAFF TGTGCCATCAGTAGGGGACAGGGCCAAGGGAACACTGAAGCTTTCTTT TRBJ1-1 TRBV10-3 TRBD1 .
CASSTSTGYLTGELFF TGTGCCAGCTCCACATCGACAGGGTACCTCACCGGGGAGCTGTTTTTT TRBJ2-2 TRBV18 TRBD1 .
CASTLGQGSSGNTIYF TGTGCCAGCACCCTGGGACAGGGGAGCTCTGGAAACACCATATATTTT TRBJ1-3 TRBV9 TRBD1 .
CASSFNQDGELFF TGTGCCAGCAGCTTCAACCAGGACGGGGAGCTGTTTTTT TRBJ2-2 TRBV5-5 . .
CASSARVAVRNQPQHF TGTGCCAGTAGTGCCAGGGTGGCGGTGCGCAATCAGCCCCAGCATTTT TRBJ1-5 TRBV19 . .
CTSSQDDPQGTGELFF TGCACCAGCAGCCAAGATGATCCCCAGGGCACCGGGGAGCTGTTTTTT TRBJ2-2 TRBV1 . .
CASSQEFAGVTGTQYF TGCGCCAGCAGCCAAGAATTCGCGGGGGTCACCGGGACCCAGTACTTC TRBJ2-5 TRBV4-1 TRBD2 .
CSASRSQGANEQFF TGCAGTGCTAGTAGGAGTCAGGGGGCGAATGAGCAGTTCTTC TRBJ2-1 TRBV20-1 TRBD1 .
CASSRYDRGRLNTEAFF TGTGCCAGTAGTAGGTACGACAGGGGGCGATTAAACACTGAAGCTTTCTTT TRBJ1-1 TRBV19 TRBD1 .
CASKQGDREQFF TGTGCCAGCAAACAGGGAGATCGCGAGCAGTTCTTC TRBJ2-1 TRBV3-1/TRBV3-2 . .
CASSLASSTDGYTF TGCGCCAGCAGCTTGGCCTCATCCACGGATGGCTACACCTTC TRBJ1-2 TRBV5-1 . .
CASSPDTYNSPLHF TGTGCCAGCAGCCCGGACACTTATAATTCACCCCTCCACTTT TRBJ1-6 TRBV11-2 . .
CASSEVRDNEKLFF TGCGCCAGCAGTGAGGTCAGGGATAATGAAAAACTGTTTTTT TRBJ1-4 TRBV10-2 . .
CASSPAVEQGQYF TGTGCCAGCAGCCCCGCCGTGGAGCAGGGACAGTACTTC TRBJ2-5 TRBV3-1/TRBV3-2 . .
CASRRSGLNTEAFF TGTGCCAGCAGGCGGTCAGGGCTAAACACTGAAGCTTTCTTT TRBJ1-1 TRBV2 . .
CASSFGLAGGETQYF TGCGCCAGCAGCTTCGGGCTAGCGGGGGGAGAGACCCAGTACTTC TRBJ2-5 TRBV5-1 TRBD2 .
CSVRDSTGELFF TGCAGCGTTCGGGACAGCACCGGGGAGCTGTTTTTT TRBJ2-2 TRBV29-1 TRBD1 .
CASSPTANTIYF TGTGCCAGCAGCCCGACAGCTAACACCATATATTTT TRBJ1-3 TRBV3-1/TRBV3-2 . .